The 18 T cell receptor beta chains in this list originate from one sample, sequenced in a study of spatial heterogeneity in lung cancer. TCRdb reanalysed the 5' RACE reads using MiXCR and keeps one entry per CDR3 protein. The table has some 600 distinct CDR3 sequences, roughly a sixth seen once; the top ten hold 61%. Time point: sample taken at primary tumor resection. The sequenced sample was normal lung tissue next to the tumor, obtained at surgery. All receptors derive from a male donor with early-stage non-small cell lung cancer.

This clonotype was counted a few times. This beta chain is a stray read from a library made for alpha chains; its abundance is not meaningful. This chain joins TRBV7-9 and TRBJ2-6; TRBD1 agrees at 8 bases. The V gene end was trimmed by 5 bases and the J gene end by 2 bases; junction bases not matched to a gene: 2. The CDR3 is made up of 15 amino acids. Per the germline V gene, CDR1 is SEHNR and CDR2 is FQNEAQ (reference sequence). In nucleotides, the CDR3 is TGTGCCAGCAGCCCGGACAGGGCTGGGGCCAACGTCCTGACTTTC. Protein product: CASSPDRAGANVLTF.

By proportion, this clonotype is medium-sized. This beta chain slipped into a library made for alpha chains as a stray read, so its size is not meaningful. This rearrangement joins TRBV2 to TRBJ2-5; the match to TRBD1 covers 8 bases. This CDR3 is built from 15 residues. V lost 5 bases to trimming and J lost 5 bases; unmatched junction nucleotides: 10. Germline lookup yields CDR1 SNHLY and CDR2 FYNNEI. The CDR3 here is CASSLLTGVGETQYF. CDR3 coding DNA: TGTGCCAGCAGTTTACTGACAGGGGTAGGGGAGACCCAGTACTTC.

This clonotype appeared a few times. Since it is a stray read in a library aimed at alpha chains, this beta chain has a size that is not meaningful. The DNA of the CDR3 is TGTGCCAGCAGCTTGGACGAGCGGCCCTACGAGCAGTACTTC. It translates to CASSLDERPYEQYF. This chain joins TRBV5-4 and TRBJ2-7; TRBD2 is a possible D gene (5 bases). Germline assignment: CDR1 SGHNT and CDR2 YYREEE (reference sequence). Trimming took off 0 bases at V and 2 bases at J, with 9 bases between the two ends. The CDR3 extends over 14 amino acids.

In the case of this clonotype: This beta chain slipped into a library made for alpha chains as a stray read, so its size is not meaningful. The chain has TRBV3-1 and TRBJ2-3; D call uncertain. The germline gives CDR1 LGHDT, CDR2 YNNKEL (reference sequence). The CDR3 extends over 16 amino acids. Trimming left V 1 base short and J 2 bases short, with 13 bases between. The CDR3: CASSQGRTELTDTQYF. In DNA, the CDR3 is TGTGCCAGCAGCCAAGGTCGGACGGAGCTCACAGATACGCAGTATTTT.

On this clonotype: The size of this beta chain means little, since it is a stray read in a library made for alpha chains. This chain joins TRBV14 and TRBJ2-5; D unclear. The germline V gene encodes CDR1 SGHDN and CDR2 FVKESK. The CDR3 spans 14 residues. Trimming shortened V by 5 bases and J by 5 bases, and 15 bases separated the two germline ends. In DNA, the CDR3 is TGTGCCAGCAGCAATCACCTGATGAGGGAGACCCAGTACTTC. Residues: CASSNHLMRETQYF.

By share, this clonotype ranks as large. This beta chain was picked up by a library intended for alpha chains and is off target, so its count carries little meaning. The V and J genes are TRBV5-4 and TRBJ2-1; TRBD2 agrees at 9 bases. Trimming at V came to 3 bases and at J to 7 bases, leaving 8 bases not matched to a gene. The CDR3 totals 15 residues. The germline gives CDR1 SGHNT, CDR2 YYREEE (reference sequence). CDR3 loop: CASSSGASGTNEQFF. As DNA, the CDR3 is TGTGCCAGCAGCTCTGGCGCTAGCGGGACTAATGAGCAGTTCTTC.

As concerns this clonotype: Found in a library prepared for alpha chains, this beta chain is an off-target read, and its abundance has little meaning. This chain joins TRBV28 and TRBJ2-1; no clear D. Trimming shortened V by 7 bases and J by 0 bases, and 13 bases separated the two germline ends. CDR3 length: 15 amino acids. CDR1 MDHEN and CDR2 SYDVKM come from the germline V gene. CDR3 nucleotide sequence: TGTGCCAGCACCACGGGCTTCAGCTCCTACAATGAGCAGTTCTTC. This gives the protein CASTTGFSSYNEQFF.

In the case of this clonotype: Being off target in a library aimed at alpha chains, this beta chain has a size of little meaning. The chain couples TRBV5-1 to TRBJ2-3; 11 bases match TRBD2. CDR1 is SGHRS and CDR2 is YFSETQ in the germline V gene. This CDR3 has 17 residues. After removal of 2 bases from V and 3 bases from J, the junction contained 8 bases not matched to a gene. CDR3 sequence reads: CASSFGIAGGRTDTQYF. CDR3 bases: TGCGCCAGCAGCTTCGGAATAGCGGGAGGGCGGACAGATACGCAGTATTTT.

Judged by abundance, this clonotype is medium-sized. This beta chain is a stray sequence in a library constructed for alpha chains; its clone size is not meaningful. The chain uses TRBV2 and TRBJ2-1; TRBD2 agrees at 14 bases. The junction had 12 bases not matched to a gene; V was cut back by 6 bases and J by 8 bases. Germline V lookup: CDR1 SNHLY, CDR2 FYNNEI. The CDR3 has 17 amino acids. CDR3 nucleotides: TGTGCCAGCAGCACGACCGGGACTAGCGGGAGCAGGGATGAGCAGTTCTTC. Amino acid sequence: CASSTTGTSGSRDEQFF.

A note on this clonotype: Being off target in a library aimed at alpha chains, this beta chain has a size of little meaning. This chain connects TRBV5-1 to TRBJ2-3; perhaps TRBD2 as D (5 bases). The V and J ends lost 4 bases and 0 bases respectively, with 15 bases between them. Germline lookup yields CDR1 SGHRS and CDR2 YFSETQ. The CDR3 sequence is 16 residues long. The CDR3 loop is CASSPFGERSTDTQYF. The CDR3, as DNA: TGCGCCAGCAGCCCATTTGGGGAGCGAAGCACAGATACGCAGTATTTT.

Note on this clonotype: A much larger clone lies one base from this, so it may be a read error. Being off target in a library aimed at alpha chains, this beta chain has a size of little meaning. The chain employs TRBV5-6 and TRBJ2-7; 10 nucleotides align to TRBD2. After removal of 1 base from V and 0 bases from J, the junction contained 7 bases not matched to a gene. CDR3 length equals 17 residues. The germline gives CDR1 SGHDT, CDR2 YYEEEE. In DNA, the CDR3 is TGTGCCAGCAGCTTGCAGCTAGCGGGAGTGGACTCCTACGAGCAGTACTTC. Translating gives CASSLQLAGVDSYEQYF.

This clonotype is judged medium-sized (0.01 to 0.1%). Found in a library prepared for alpha chains, this beta chain is an off-target read, and its abundance has little meaning. J is TRBJ2-2 and V is TRBV5-1; D is uncertain. V was clipped by 2 bases and J by 6 bases, with 2 bases between them. CDR1 is SGHRS and CDR2 is YFSETQ in the germline V gene. The CDR3 spans 11 residues. The CDR3 sequence: CASSFSGELFF. The CDR3 DNA is TGCGCCAGCAGCTTTTCCGGGGAGCTGTTTTTT.

This clonotype was seen a handful of times. As an off-target read in a library built for alpha chains, this beta chain has a frequency of little significance. The chain employs TRBV13 and TRBJ2-5; tentatively, D is TRBD1 or TRBD2 (5 bases each). V lost 0 bases and J lost 4, with 12 bases in between. The CDR3 is 15 amino acids. CDR1 PRHDT and CDR2 FYEKMQ come from the germline V gene (reference sequence). This CDR3 is CASSLGGDLRETQYF. CDR3 bases: TGTGCCAGCAGCTTAGGAGGGGACCTTAGAGAGACCCAGTACTTC.

The sample holds a few counts of this clonotype. Since it is a stray read in a library aimed at alpha chains, this beta chain has a size that is not meaningful. The chain has TRBV18 and TRBJ2-7; D is possibly TRBD2 (6 bases). The V end lost 0 bases, the J end lost 6 bases, and 15 bases lay between the germline ends. Germline CDR1 and CDR2: KGHSH and LQKENI. This CDR3 comprises 15 residues. CDR3 sequence reads: CASSPPMYRGGEQYF. The CDR3 coding sequence is TGTGCCAGCTCACCACCGATGTACCGGGGAGGCGAGCAGTACTTC.

This clonotype counts as medium-sized. This beta chain turned up in a library designed for alpha chains; as an off-target read, its abundance says little. The V gene is TRBV3-1, the J gene TRBJ2-1; D ambiguous. With 2 bases removed from V and 0 bases from J, the gap between germline ends came to 8 bases. The CDR3 sequence is 15 residues long. Looked up from germline, CDR1 is LGHDT and CDR2 is YNNKEL (reference sequence). CDR3 amino acids: CASSQRSGSYNEQFF. CDR3 nucleotide sequence: TGTGCCAGCAGCCAAAGAAGTGGCTCCTACAATGAGCAGTTCTTC.

This clonotype is labeled as medium-sized (0.01 to 0.1%). This beta chain is a stray read from a library made for alpha chains; its abundance is not meaningful. The J gene is TRBJ2-7, the V gene TRBV5-5, with D hard to call. Germline-derived CDR1 and CDR2 are SGHKS and YYEKEE (reference sequence). Trimming cost V 0 bases and J 3 bases, with 10 bases left between them. CDR3 length: 14 residues. CDR3 residues: CASSLVGQYYEQYF. The CDR3 DNA reads TGTGCCAGCAGCTTGGTAGGCCAGTACTACGAGCAGTACTTC.

Turning to this clonotype: Found in a library prepared for alpha chains, this beta chain is an off-target read, and its abundance has little meaning. This sequence joins TRBV7-2 and TRBJ2-3; 14 bases match TRBD2. The CDR3 totals 16 residues. Germline lookup yields CDR1 SGHTA and CDR2 FQGNSA. V was clipped by 7 bases and J by 5 bases; unmatched bases: 8. CDR3 loop: CASTPGLAGAGDTQYF. The CDR3 DNA sequence: TGTGCCAGCACTCCGGGACTAGCGGGAGCCGGAGATACGCAGTATTTT.

This clonotype is termed medium-sized. Compared with germline, one end of the junction differs, possibly owing to a read error. This beta chain represents an off-target read in a library built for alpha chains; its size is of limited meaning. V usage is TRBV5-4 and J usage is TRBJ1-3, with a possible D match to TRBD1 (5 bases). CDR3 length: 15 amino acids. Germline V gives CDR1 SGHNT, CDR2 YYREEE (reference sequence). CDR3 in amino acids: CASRSKGTDSSLQDF. The DNA for the CDR3 is TGTGCCAGCAGGTCGAAGGGGACCGACTCCTCTCTTCAGGATTTT.